Sequencing of this T cell receptor beta chain was carried out in a study of T cell repertoires in aging, cancer and after chemotherapy. Study at large: Donors were grouped into six age bands spanning 30 or younger through 70 or older.

Germline CDR1 is SGHAT and CDR2 is FQNNGV. The V end was cut by 8 bases, the J end by 6 bases, with 13 bases between. The CDR3 length is 13 residues. A mixed TRB-A/B primer pool amplified rearranged TRB by multiplex touch-down PCR. TCRdb re-derived calls from the multiplex PCR reads in MiXCR, one entry per CDR3 protein. This sample has about 9,200 distinct CDR3 sequences, with about 34% found just once. This clonotype was recorded a few times. Amplification of TCR beta used genomic DNA extracted from peripheral blood. The sequence derives from a human donor in good health. This rearrangement joins TRBV11-2 to TRBJ2-2, with a tentative D call TRBD2 (5 bases). Material: blood. This CDR3 reads CASRLQRAGELFF. The CDR3 coding sequence is TGTGCCAGCCGCCTCCAGAGGGCCGGGGAGCTGTTTTTT.